This T cell receptor beta chain was recorded in a study of blood T cell repertoires in COVID-19. The wider study: Whether acute or convalescent, the COVID-19 samples came from the United States, Italy and Spain.

Authors' methods: Estimates of nucleated cell counts were drawn from the amplification of reference gene primers. Data came from immunoSEQ multiplex PCR; TCRdb stores just in-frame clones and leaves some out. V and J calls plus clone size are reproduced from that table; the DNA served to infer D and trimming. The sample has roughly 77,000 clones, more than 60% seen once. The sequencing sample was made of peripheral blood. The origin of this receptor is a human donor in a cohort sampled during active COVID-19.

For the CDR3, the DNA is TGTGCCAGCAGTTACGACCAGCGGGGGACTGAAGCTTTCTTT. Translated: CASSYDQRGTEAFF. The genes are TRBV6-5 and TRBJ1-1, with D perhaps matching TRBD1 (5 bases). The CDR3 length is 14 residues. Germline V lookup: CDR1 MNHEY, CDR2 SVGAGI. The germline V and J ends were trimmed by 2 bases and 5 bases, with 12 bases remaining between them.